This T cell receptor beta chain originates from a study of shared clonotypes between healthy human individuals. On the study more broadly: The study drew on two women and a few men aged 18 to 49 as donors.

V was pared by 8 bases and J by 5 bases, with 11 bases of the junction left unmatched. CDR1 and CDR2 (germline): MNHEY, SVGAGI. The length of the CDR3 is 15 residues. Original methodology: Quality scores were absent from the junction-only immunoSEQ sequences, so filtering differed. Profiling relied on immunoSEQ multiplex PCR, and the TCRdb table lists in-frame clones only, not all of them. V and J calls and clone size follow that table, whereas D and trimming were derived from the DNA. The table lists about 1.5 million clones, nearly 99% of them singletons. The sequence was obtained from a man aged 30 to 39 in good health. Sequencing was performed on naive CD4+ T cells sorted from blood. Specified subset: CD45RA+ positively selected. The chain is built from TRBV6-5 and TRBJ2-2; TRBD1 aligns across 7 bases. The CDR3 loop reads CASGQGVVGTGELFF. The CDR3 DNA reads TGTGCCAGCGGTCAGGGGGTGGTTGGGACCGGGGAGCTGTTTTTT.